This T cell receptor (beta chain) came from a study of CD8 T cells in ankylosing spondylitis. In TCRdb, the 5' RACE reads were re-called with MiXCR into one record per CDR3 protein. The repertoire holds some 120,000 distinct CDR3 sequences, roughly 15% seen once, with about 2.7% in the top ten. The V gene lost 0 bases and the J gene lost 1 base, with 13 bases spanning the gap. This CDR3 contains 17 residues. Per germline, CDR1 KGHSH and CDR2 LQKENI. This clonotype was found a few times. This chain uses TRBV18 with TRBJ1-3, with D possibly TRBD1 on 6 matching bases. The sample consisted of blood, either unsorted or a sorted T cell fraction (not recorded which). This TCR was sampled from a female donor with ankylosing spondylitis or in good health (not recorded which). CDR3 nucleotide sequence: TGTGCCAGCTCACCACCGTCGCAGGGGACATCTGGAAACACCATATATTTT. This sequence encodes CASSPPSQGTSGNTIYF.